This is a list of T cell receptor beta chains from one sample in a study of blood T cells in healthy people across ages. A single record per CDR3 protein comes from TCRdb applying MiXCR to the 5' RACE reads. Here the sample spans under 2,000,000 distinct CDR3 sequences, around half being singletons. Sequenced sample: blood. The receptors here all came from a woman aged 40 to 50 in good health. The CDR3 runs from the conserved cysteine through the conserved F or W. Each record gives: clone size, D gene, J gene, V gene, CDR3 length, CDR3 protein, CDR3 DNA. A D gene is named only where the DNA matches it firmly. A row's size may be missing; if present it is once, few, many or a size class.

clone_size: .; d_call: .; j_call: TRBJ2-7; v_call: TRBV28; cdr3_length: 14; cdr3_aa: CASRAPGGGNEQYF; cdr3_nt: TGTGCCAGCAGGGCCCCTGGGGGAGGCAACGAGCAGTACTTC
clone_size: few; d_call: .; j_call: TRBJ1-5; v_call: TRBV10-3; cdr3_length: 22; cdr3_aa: CAISESPLPRTPQRRGNQPQHF; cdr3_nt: TGTGCCATCAGTGAATCCCCTTTACCCCGGACACCACAAAGACGGGGCAATCAGCCCCAGCATTTT
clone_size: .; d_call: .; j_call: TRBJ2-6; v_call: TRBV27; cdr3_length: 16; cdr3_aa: CASSFLGISGANVLTF; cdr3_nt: TGTGCCAGCAGTTTTTTGGGAATATCTGGGGCCAACGTCCTGACTTTC
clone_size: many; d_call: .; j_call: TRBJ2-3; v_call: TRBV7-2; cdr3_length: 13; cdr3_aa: CASSLLGADTQYF; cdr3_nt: TGTGCCAGCAGTCTCCTAGGGGCAGATACGCAGTATTTT
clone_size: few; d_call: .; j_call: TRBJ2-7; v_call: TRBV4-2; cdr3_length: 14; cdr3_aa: CASSQGAEYYEQYF; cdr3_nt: TGTGCCAGCAGCCAAGGGGCGGAATACTACGAGCAGTACTTC
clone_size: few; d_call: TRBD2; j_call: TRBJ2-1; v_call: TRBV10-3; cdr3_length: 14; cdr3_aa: CAINHGTSGDEQFF; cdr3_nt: TGTGCCATCAATCACGGGACTAGCGGGGATGAGCAGTTCTTC
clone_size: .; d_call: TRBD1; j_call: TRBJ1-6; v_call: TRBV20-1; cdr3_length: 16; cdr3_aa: CSAGGPGGLYNSPLHF; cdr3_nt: TGCAGTGCTGGAGGACCAGGGGGCCTTTATAATTCACCCCTCCACTTT
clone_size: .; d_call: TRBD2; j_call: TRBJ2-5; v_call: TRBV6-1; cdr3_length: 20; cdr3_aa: CASSATGLAGGPGNQETQYF; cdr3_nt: TGTGCCAGCAGTGCTACTGGGCTAGCGGGGGGGCCAGGAAACCAAGAGACCCAGTACTTC
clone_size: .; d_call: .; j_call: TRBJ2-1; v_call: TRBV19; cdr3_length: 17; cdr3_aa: CASSNSPGGRSKNEQFF; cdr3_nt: TGTGCCAGTAGCAACTCACCGGGGGGCCGAAGTAAAAATGAGCAGTTCTTC
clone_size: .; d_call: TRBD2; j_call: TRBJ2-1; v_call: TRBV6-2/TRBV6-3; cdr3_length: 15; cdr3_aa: CASSYSAGGPNEQFF; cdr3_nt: TGTGCCAGCAGTTATTCGGCGGGGGGGCCGAATGAGCAGTTCTTC
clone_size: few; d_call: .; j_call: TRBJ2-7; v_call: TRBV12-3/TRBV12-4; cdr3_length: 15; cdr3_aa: CASRPYRDKGYEQYF; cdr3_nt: TGTGCCAGCAGACCCTACCGGGACAAAGGCTACGAGCAGTACTTC
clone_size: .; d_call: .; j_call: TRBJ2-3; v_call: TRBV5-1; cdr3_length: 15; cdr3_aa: CASSLSGQTTDTQYF; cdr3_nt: TGCGCCAGCAGCTTGAGTGGACAGACCACAGATACGCAGTATTTT
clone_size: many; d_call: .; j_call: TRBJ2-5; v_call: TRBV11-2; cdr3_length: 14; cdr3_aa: CASSLGAGRETQYF; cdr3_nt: TGTGCCAGCAGCTTAGGGGCAGGGCGCGAGACCCAGTACTTC
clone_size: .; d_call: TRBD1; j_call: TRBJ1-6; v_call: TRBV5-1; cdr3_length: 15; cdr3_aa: CASSFWEDRDSPLHF; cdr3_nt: TGCGCCAGCAGCTTTTGGGAAGACAGGGATTCACCCCTCCACTTT
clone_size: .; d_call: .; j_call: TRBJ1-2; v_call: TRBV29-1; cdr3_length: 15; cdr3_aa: CSVDRRQGVDYGYTF; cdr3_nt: TGCAGCGTTGATAGGCGGCAGGGTGTTGACTATGGCTACACCTTC
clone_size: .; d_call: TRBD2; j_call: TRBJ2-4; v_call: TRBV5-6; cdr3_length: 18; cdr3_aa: CASSLPGGANEAKNIQYF; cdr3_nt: TGTGCCAGCAGCTTGCCCGGGGGGGCCAATGAGGCCAAAAACATTCAGTACTTC
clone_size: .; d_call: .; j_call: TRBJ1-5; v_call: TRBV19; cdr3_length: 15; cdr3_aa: CASRTAGNSNQPQHF; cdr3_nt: TGTGCCAGTAGGACCGCAGGGAATAGCAATCAGCCCCAGCATTTT
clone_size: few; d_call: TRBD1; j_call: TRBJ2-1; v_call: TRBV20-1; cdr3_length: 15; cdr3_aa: CSARDRGKVYNEQFF; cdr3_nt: TGCAGTGCTAGGGACAGGGGTAAGGTTTATAATGAGCAGTTCTTC
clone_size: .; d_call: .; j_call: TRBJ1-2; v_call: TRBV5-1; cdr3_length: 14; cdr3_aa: CASSLASRDYGYTF; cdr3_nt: TGCGCCAGCAGCTTGGCATCCAGGGACTATGGCTACACCTTC
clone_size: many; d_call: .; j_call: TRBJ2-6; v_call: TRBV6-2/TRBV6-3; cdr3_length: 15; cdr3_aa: CASSYGGTGANVLTF; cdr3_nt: TGTGCCAGCAGTTACGGGGGCACTGGGGCCAACGTCCTGACTTTC
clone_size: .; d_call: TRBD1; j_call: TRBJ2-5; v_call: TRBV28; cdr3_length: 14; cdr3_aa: CATETGVGQETQYF; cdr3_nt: TGTGCCACCGAGACAGGGGTGGGCCAAGAGACCCAGTACTTC
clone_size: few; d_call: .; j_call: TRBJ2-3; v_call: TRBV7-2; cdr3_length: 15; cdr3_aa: CASSYPGPSTDTQYF; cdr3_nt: TGTGCCAGCAGCTACCCCGGACCTAGCACAGATACGCAGTATTTT
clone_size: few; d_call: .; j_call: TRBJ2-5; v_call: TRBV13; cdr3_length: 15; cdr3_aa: CASSAAWTGLETQYF; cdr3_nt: TGTGCCAGCAGCGCGGCCTGGACTGGGTTGGAGACCCAGTACTTC